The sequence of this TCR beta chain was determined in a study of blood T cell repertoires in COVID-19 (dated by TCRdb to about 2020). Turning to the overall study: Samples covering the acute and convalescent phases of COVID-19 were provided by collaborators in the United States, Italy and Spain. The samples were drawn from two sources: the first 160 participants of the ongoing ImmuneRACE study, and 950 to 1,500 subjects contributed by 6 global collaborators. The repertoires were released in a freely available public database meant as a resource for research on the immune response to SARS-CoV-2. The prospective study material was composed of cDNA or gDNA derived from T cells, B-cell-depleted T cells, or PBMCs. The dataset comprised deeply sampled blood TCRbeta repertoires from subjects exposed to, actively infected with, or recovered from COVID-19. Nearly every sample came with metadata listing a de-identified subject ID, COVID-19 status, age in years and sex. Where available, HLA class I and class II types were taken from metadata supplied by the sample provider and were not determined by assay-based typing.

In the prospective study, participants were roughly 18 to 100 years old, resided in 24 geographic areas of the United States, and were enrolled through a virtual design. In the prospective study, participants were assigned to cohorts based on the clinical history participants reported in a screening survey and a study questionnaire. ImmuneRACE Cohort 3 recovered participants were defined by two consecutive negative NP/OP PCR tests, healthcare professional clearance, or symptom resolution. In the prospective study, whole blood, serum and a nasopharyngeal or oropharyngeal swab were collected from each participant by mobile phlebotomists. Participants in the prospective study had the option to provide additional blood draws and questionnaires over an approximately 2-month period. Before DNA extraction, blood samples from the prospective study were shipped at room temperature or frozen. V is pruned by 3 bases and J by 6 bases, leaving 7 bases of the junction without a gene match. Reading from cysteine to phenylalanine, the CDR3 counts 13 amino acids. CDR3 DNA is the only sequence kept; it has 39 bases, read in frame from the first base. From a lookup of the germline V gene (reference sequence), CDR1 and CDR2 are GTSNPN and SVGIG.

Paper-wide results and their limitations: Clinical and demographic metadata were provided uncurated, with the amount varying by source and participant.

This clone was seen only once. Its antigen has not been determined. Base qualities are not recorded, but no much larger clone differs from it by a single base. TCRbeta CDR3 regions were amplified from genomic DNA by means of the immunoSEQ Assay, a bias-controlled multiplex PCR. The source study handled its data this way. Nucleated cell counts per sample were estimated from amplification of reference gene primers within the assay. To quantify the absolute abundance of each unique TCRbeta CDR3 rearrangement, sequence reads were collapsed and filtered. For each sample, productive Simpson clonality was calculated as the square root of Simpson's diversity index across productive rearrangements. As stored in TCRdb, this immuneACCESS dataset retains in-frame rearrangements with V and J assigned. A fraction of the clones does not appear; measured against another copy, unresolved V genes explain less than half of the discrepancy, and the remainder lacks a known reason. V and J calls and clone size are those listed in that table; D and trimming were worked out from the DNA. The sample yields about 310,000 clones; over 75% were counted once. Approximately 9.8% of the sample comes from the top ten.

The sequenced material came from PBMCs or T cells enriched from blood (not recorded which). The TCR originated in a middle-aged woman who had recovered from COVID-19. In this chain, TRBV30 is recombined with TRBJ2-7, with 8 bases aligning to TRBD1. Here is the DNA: TGTGCCTGGAGCGTCAGGGGGCCCGGCGAGCAGTACTTC. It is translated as CAWSVRGPGEQYF.